The 28 T cell receptor beta chains listed next were all sequenced from one sample in a study of shared clonotypes between healthy human individuals. Method: immunoSEQ multiplex PCR; TCRdb's copy keeps in-frame clones and lacks some. Of 2 million or so clones listed, over 85% are singletons. Sequencing input: naive CD4+ T cells sorted from blood. The subset here: CD45RA+ positively selected. These receptor sequences come from a man aged 18 to 35 in good health.

This clone was seen a handful of times. V gene TRBV28 combines with J gene TRBJ1-2; the D is unclear. Germline V gene lookup returns CDR1 MDHEN and CDR2 SYDVKM. The V and J ends lost 5 bases and 3 bases respectively, with 13 bases between them. The CDR3 contains 14 residues. In nucleotides, the CDR3 is TGTGCCAGCAGTCCCACCTTTAGGTACTATGGCTACACCTTC. This codes for CASSPTFRYYGYTF.

The chain recombines TRBV27 with TRBJ1-2; possible D gene TRBD1, 5 bases. This CDR3 region has 13 residues. Trimming pared 6 bases from V and 6 bases from J, leaving 14 bases between. The germline gives CDR1 MNHEY, CDR2 SMNVEV (reference sequence). Here the CDR3 DNA reads TGTGCCAGCAGGAACAGGATCAATGATGGCTACACCTTC. Protein sequence: CASRNRINDGYTF.

V usage is TRBV15 and J usage is TRBJ1-3; D is ambiguous. The CDR3 runs to 14 residues. V was pared by 0 bases and J by 8 bases, with 11 bases between. The germline V gene has CDR1 LNHNV and CDR2 YYDKDF (reference sequence). Here the CDR3 reads CATSREPQADTIYF. CDR3 coding DNA: TGTGCCACCAGCAGAGAACCCCAGGCGGACACCATATATTTT.

J is TRBJ1-2 and V is TRBV7-9; D is undetermined. Trimming removed 1 base at V and 7 bases at J, with 10 bases between. This CDR3 spans 13 amino acids. Germline values: CDR1 SEHNR, CDR2 FQNEAQ (reference sequence). CDR3 in DNA: TGTGCCAGCAGCTTAGTCAAGGGTTCTGGCTACACCTTC. As protein: CASSLVKGSGYTF.

The rearrangement links TRBV5-6 to TRBJ2-3, with D maybe TRBD1 (5 bases). CDR1 and CDR2 (germline): SGHDT, YYEEEE. This CDR3 has 14 amino acids. Trimming took 6 bases from V and 2 from J, leaving 13 bases between them. DNA for the CDR3: TGTGCCAGCACCCACAGGAGTCCCACAGATACGCAGTATTTT. Protein: CASTHRSPTDTQYF.

The chain uses TRBV6-1 and TRBJ2-3; the match to TRBD1 covers 7 bases. V lost 3 bases and J lost 4; bases outside the gene matches: 7. Germline V gene lookup returns CDR1 MNHNS and CDR2 SASEGT. The CDR3 runs to 15 residues. CDR3 sequence: CASSDTGASPDTQYF. The CDR3 DNA is TGTGCCAGCAGTGACACAGGGGCTTCCCCAGATACGCAGTATTTT.

V usage is TRBV5-1 and J usage is TRBJ1-6, with 7 bases matching TRBD1. Per the germline V gene, CDR1 is SGHRS and CDR2 is YFSETQ. V lost 5 bases, J lost 0 bases, and 5 bases stayed unmatched. The CDR3 covers 16 residues. CDR3 amino acids: CASSSGGSSYNSPLHF. The CDR3 DNA reads as TGCGCCAGCAGTTCAGGGGGAAGCTCCTATAATTCACCCCTCCACTTT.

The V call is TRBV29-1, the J call TRBJ2-5; a possible D gene is TRBD2 (6 bases). CDR3 size: 13 residues. The germline gives CDR1 SQVTM, CDR2 ANQGSEA. Trimming removed 7 bases at V and 4 bases at J, with 16 bases between. The CDR3 sequence: CSACPAGLETQYF. The CDR3 region has the DNA TGCAGCGCGTGCCCGGCGGGGTTAGAGACCCAGTACTTC. The full variable domain, with the rest looked up from reference TRBV29-1 and TRBJ2-5, is SAVISQKPSRDICQRGTSLTIQCQVDSQVTMMFWYRQQPGQSLTLIATANQGSEATYESGFVIDKFPISRPNLTFSTLTVSNMSPEDSSIYLCSACPAGLETQYFGPGTRLLVL.

About this clone: This CDR3 is also generated by other DNA sequences in the sample. The chain couples TRBV4-3 to TRBJ1-2; 12 bases match TRBD1. The CDR3 totals 16 residues. Germline V CDR1 and CDR2: LGHNA, YSLEER. V shed 0 bases and J 4 bases; nucleotides not matched to a gene: 3. The CDR3 sequence: CASSQDPGQGAYGYTF. CDR3 coding DNA: TGCGCCAGCAGCCAAGATCCGGGACAGGGGGCCTATGGCTACACCTTC.

The rearrangement joins TRBV19 to TRBJ1-2; unclear D gene. The V gene lost 1 base and the J gene lost 4 bases, with 10 bases spanning the gap. The CDR3 is 14 residues long. The V gene's germline CDR1 is LNHDA and CDR2 SQIVND (reference sequence). CDR3 sequence reads: CASSIGSSRYGYTF. For the CDR3, the DNA is TGTGCCAGTAGTATAGGGTCCAGCCGCTATGGCTACACCTTC.

The V call is TRBV30, the J call TRBJ1-2; D perhaps matches TRBD1 (6 bases). Germline CDR1 and CDR2: GTSNPN and SVGIG (reference sequence). V lost 5 bases to trimming and J lost 3 bases, with 10 bases between them. CDR3 size: 12 residues. The CDR3 DNA is TGTGCCTGGGTCAGGGGAGACTATGGCTACACCTTC. Its translation: CAWVRGDYGYTF.

The chain is built from TRBV9 and TRBJ2-3; D is unresolved. This CDR3 spans 14 amino acids. Per germline, CDR1 SGDLS and CDR2 YYNGEE. V dropped 0 bases and J dropped 2 bases, with 7 bases sitting between them. The CDR3 bases are TGTGCCAGCAGCGTAGAGTATTACACAGATACGCAGTATTTT. Translated, it gives CASSVEYYTDTQYF.

The gene calls are TRBV28 and TRBJ1-5; D is undetermined. V was cut by 6 bases and J by 1 base, with 16 bases left in between. This CDR3 contains 16 residues. Looked up from germline, CDR1 is MDHEN and CDR2 is SYDVKM. The DNA of the CDR3 is TGTGCCAGCAGCCCCGGCGGGTGGAGGAGCAATCAGCCCCAGCATTTT. Protein product: CASSPGGWRSNQPQHF.

This clone was seen a handful of times. Possible read error: a much larger clone is one base away. Other nucleotide sequences from this sample produce the same CDR3. The chain uses TRBV5-1 and TRBJ2-7, with D unresolved. Deletions cut 2 bases from V and 4 bases from J, with 4 bases between. The germline CDR1 and CDR2 sequences are SGHRS and YFSETQ. CDR3 length equals 11 residues. CDR3 nucleotide sequence: TGCGCCAGCAGCTTCGGATACGAGCAGTACTTC. Encoded protein: CASSFGYEQYF.

V is TRBV5-1 and J is TRBJ2-1; TRBD1 might be the D (6 bases). The germline CDR1 and CDR2 sequences are SGHRS and YFSETQ. The V gene lost 4 bases and the J gene lost 2 bases, with 13 bases spanning the gap. This CDR3 is built from 15 residues. In DNA form, the CDR3 reads TGCGCCAGCAGCATTCGACAGGCTACCTACAATGAGCAGTTCTTC. It encodes CASSIRQATYNEQFF.

The chain combines TRBV29-1 with TRBJ2-6; D may be TRBD1 (6 bases). CDR1 is SQVTM, CDR2 ANQGSEA, per germline. Deletions cut 4 bases from V and 0 bases from J, with 7 bases between. The CDR3 extends over 14 amino acids. The DNA of the CDR3 is TGCAGCGTTGGGACAGTCTCTGGGGCCAACGTCCTGACTTTC. Translating gives CSVGTVSGANVLTF.

The chain links TRBV27 to TRBJ2-3; D is unresolved. V was clipped by 2 bases and J by 11 bases, with 17 bases between them. This CDR3 spans 14 amino acids. CDR1 is MNHEY, CDR2 SMNVEV, per germline (reference sequence). CDR3 nucleotide sequence: TGTGCCAGCAGTTTACGGAGCTTCCCTACGGGGCAGTATTTT. Amino acid sequence: CASSLRSFPTGQYF.

The rearrangement uses TRBV18 and TRBJ2-3; 8 nucleotides align to TRBD1. This CDR3 has 18 amino acids. The germline V gene encodes CDR1 KGHSH and CDR2 LQKENI. V gave up 1 base and J gave up 4 bases; unmatched junction bases: 13. The CDR3 is CASSPLRWTGNPPDTQYF. For the CDR3, the DNA is TGTGCCAGCTCACCACTCCGTTGGACAGGGAACCCCCCAGATACGCAGTATTTT.

The chain joins TRBV11-3 to TRBJ1-1; D possibly corresponds to TRBD1 (5 bases). Germline loops: CDR1 SGHNT, CDR2 YENEEA. V was cut by 4 bases and J by 5 bases, with 8 bases left in between. This CDR3 comprises 12 residues. CDR3 loop: CASSWGVTEAFF. The CDR3 DNA is TGTGCCAGCAGCTGGGGGGTAACTGAAGCTTTCTTT.

This clone was seen a single time. The chain combines TRBV4-1 with TRBJ1-1; D gene ambiguous. The CDR3 length is 13 residues. Deletions cut 8 bases from V and 5 bases from J, with 15 bases between. Germline loops: CDR1 MGHRA, CDR2 YSYEKL. As DNA, the CDR3 is TGCGCCAGCTCCCATATCACGGGTACTGAAGCTTTCTTT. This sequence encodes CASSHITGTEAFF.

CDR3 DNA sequence: TGTGCCAGCAGTGCACAGGGTTGGTATGGCTACACCTTC. It codes for CASSAQGWYGYTF. This chain connects TRBV28 to TRBJ1-2, with D perhaps TRBD1 (6 bases). The germline V gene has CDR1 MDHEN and CDR2 SYDVKM. V was pared by 5 bases and J by 5 bases, with 12 bases between. This CDR3 contains 13 residues.

This clone was seen a single time. The chain recombines TRBV5-6 with TRBJ1-3, with D tentatively TRBD1 (6 bases). The CDR3 is 15 amino acids. Germline V gene lookup returns CDR1 SGHDT and CDR2 YYEEEE. The V and J ends lost 2 bases and 2 bases respectively, with 11 bases between them. The CDR3 DNA sequence: TGTGCCAGCAGCTTTCTGGGGGCTACTGGAAACACCATATATTTT. Translating gives CASSFLGATGNTIYF. The whole variable domain, remainder taken from reference TRBV5-6 and TRBJ1-3, is DAGVTQSPTHLIKTRGQQVTLRCSPKSGHDTVSWYQQALGQGPQFIFQYYEEEERQRGNFPDRFSGHQFPNYSSELNVNALLLGDSALYLCASSFLGATGNTIYFGEGSWLTVV.

This clone was found once. The chain employs TRBV7-9 and TRBJ1-4; TRBD1 matches 10 bases. The CDR3 loop spans 15 amino acids. CDR1 and CDR2 (germline): SEHNR, FQNEAQ (reference sequence). V trimming: 1 base; J trimming: 7 bases; junction bases outside the gene matches: 3. CDR3 DNA sequence: TGTGCCAGCAGCTTAGGGGACAGGGGTCGTGAAAAACTGTTTTTT. This encodes CASSLGDRGREKLFF. Together with reference TRBV7-9 and TRBJ1-4, the CDR3 gives the full variable domain: DTGVSQNPRHKITKRGQNVTFRCDPISEHNRLYWYRQTLGQGPEFLTYFQNEAQLEKSRLLSDRFSAERPKGSFSTLEIQRTEQGDSAMYLCASSLGDRGREKLFFGSGTQLSVL.

The chain uses TRBV6-1 and TRBJ2-3; no reliable D call. Trimming took off 2 bases at V and 5 bases at J, with 17 bases between the two ends. The CDR3 runs 16 residues. Germline CDR1 reads MNHNS; CDR2 reads SASEGT. This chain's CDR3 is CASSEQSPHTLDTQYF. CDR3 sequence (DNA): TGTGCCAGCAGTGAACAGTCTCCCCATACGTTAGATACGCAGTATTTT.

V usage is TRBV5-6 and J usage is TRBJ2-1, with 9 bases identical to TRBD2. The junction had 0 bases not matched to a gene; V was cut back by 0 bases and J by 2 bases. The CDR3 sequence is 15 residues long. Per the germline V gene, CDR1 is SGHDT and CDR2 is YYEEEE. The CDR3 nucleotides are TGTGCCAGCAGCTTGGCTAGCGGGGCCTACAATGAGCAGTTCTTC. It translates to CASSLASGAYNEQFF.

The genes are TRBV5-1 and TRBJ1-4; TRBD1 aligns across 7 bases. The CDR3 extends over 15 amino acids. CDR1 SGHRS and CDR2 YFSETQ come from the germline V gene. V lost 0 bases to trimming and J lost 7 bases; unmatched junction nucleotides: 6. The CDR3 spells CASSLAPGDSEKLFF. CDR3 in DNA: TGCGCCAGCAGCTTGGCCCCAGGGGACAGTGAAAAACTGTTTTTT. The complete variable domain, with remaining parts taken from reference TRBV5-1 and TRBJ1-4, reads KAGVTQTPRYLIKTRGQQVTLSCSPISGHRSVSWYQQTPGQGLQFLFEYFSETQRNKGNFPGRFSGRQFSNSRSEMNVSTLELGDSALYLCASSLAPGDSEKLFFGSGTQLSVL.

This chain joins TRBV6-6 and TRBJ1-1; D unresolved. The length of the CDR3 is 12 residues. Germline V gene data show CDR1 as MNHNY and CDR2 as SVGAGI (reference sequence). Trimming shortened V by 7 bases and J by 1 base, and 7 bases separated the two germline ends. The CDR3 spells CASINSNTEAFF. CDR3 bases: TGTGCCAGCATTAACTCGAACACTGAAGCTTTCTTT.

This clone was seen only once. The chain joins TRBV12-5 to TRBJ2-3; D not resolved. V dropped 6 bases and J dropped 3 bases, with 4 bases sitting between them. CDR1 and CDR2 (germline): LGHNT, FRNRAP. The CDR3 consists of 11 residues. The CDR3 bases are TGTGCTAGTGGCCAAACAGATACGCAGTATTTT. Protein product: CASGQTDTQYF.